These 19 T cell receptor beta chains came from one sample sequenced in a study of cytomegalovirus exposure and HLA in healthy donors. PCR primers comprised 60 Vbeta and 13 Jbeta primers. Clones were read by immunoSEQ multiplex PCR, and TCRdb kept only the in-frame ones, dropping some. The data contain 55,000 to 75,000 clones, about 74% of them singletons. The sequenced sample was PBMCs. These receptors were obtained from a human donor in good health.

CDR3 sequence (DNA): TGTGCCAGTAGTATACGGGATCAGCCCCAGCATTTT. This codes for CASSIRDQPQHF. This chain connects TRBV19 to TRBJ1-5; D gene unclear. CDR3 length: 12 residues. Germline values: CDR1 LNHDA, CDR2 SQIVND (reference sequence). V lost 2 bases, J lost 5 bases, and 4 bases lay in between.

This clone appeared a single time. The chain has TRBV28 and TRBJ2-2; 8 nucleotides line up with TRBD2. V was clipped by 3 bases and J by 3 bases; unmatched bases: 3. The CDR3 runs to 15 residues. CDR1 and CDR2 (germline): MDHEN, SYDVKM. The CDR3 protein is CASSLTGGYTGELFF. The CDR3 DNA is TGTGCCAGCAGTTTGACGGGAGGGTACACCGGGGAGCTGTTTTTT. Using reference TRBV28 and TRBJ2-2 for the parts outside the CDR3, the full variable domain is DVKVTQSSRYLVKRTGEKVFLECVQDMDHENMFWYRQDPGLGLRLIYFSYDVKMKEKGDIPEGYSVSREKKERFSLILESASTNQTSMYLCASSLTGGYTGELFFGEGSRLTVL.

The genes are TRBV15 and TRBJ1-1; 10 bases line up with TRBD1. Germline V CDR1 and CDR2: LNHNV, YYDKDF (reference sequence). This CDR3 has 15 amino acids. Trimming cost V 1 base and J 8 bases; bases outside gene matches: 7. In DNA form, the CDR3 reads TGTGCCACCAGCAGAGGAGGAGACAGGGGGCGCGAAGCTTTCTTT. This sequence encodes CATSRGGDRGREAFF.

This chain links TRBV10-3 with TRBJ2-7; D unclear. There are 12 residues in the CDR3. In germline, CDR1 is ENHRY, CDR2 SYGVKD. Trimming pared 3 bases from V and 5 bases from J, leaving 8 bases between. The CDR3 DNA sequence: TGTGCCATCAGTGATGGGCAGCACGAGCAGTACTTC. Amino acids: CAISDGQHEQYF.

The gene calls are TRBV27 and TRBJ1-2; 11 bases map to TRBD1. CDR3 length: 14 residues. Germline-derived CDR1 and CDR2 are MNHEY and SMNVEV (reference sequence). Trimming at V came to 4 bases and at J to 7 bases, leaving 5 bases not matched to a gene. The CDR3 loop reads CASSSGQGAGGYTF. The CDR3 DNA reads TGTGCCAGCAGTTCCGGACAGGGGGCCGGTGGCTACACCTTC.

This CDR3 reads CASSSNGDSKLFF. The CDR3 DNA follows: TGTGCCAGCAGCTCCAACGGGGATTCAAAACTGTTTTTT. V is TRBV7-9 and J is TRBJ1-4; D remains ambiguous. CDR3 size: 13 residues. Trimming stripped 4 bases from V and 10 bases from J, with 13 bases between. The germline CDR1 and CDR2 sequences are SEHNR and FQNEAQ (reference sequence).

J is TRBJ1-5 and V is TRBV2; 7 bases line up with TRBD1. Germline V gene lookup returns CDR1 SNHLY and CDR2 FYNNEI. The CDR3 extends over 15 amino acids. Losses at the gene ends were 9 bases for V and 3 bases for J; bases not matched to a gene: 11. The CDR3 nucleotides are TGTGCCAGTTCGATTGGGACAGTTTCCAATCAGCCCCAGCATTTT. Residues: CASSIGTVSNQPQHF. The whole variable domain, filled in from reference TRBV2 and TRBJ1-5, reads EPEVTQTPSHQVTQMGQEVILRCVPISNHLYFYWYRQILGQKVEFLVSFYNNEISEKSEIFDDQFSVERPDGSNFTLKIRSTKLEDSAMYFCASSIGTVSNQPQHFGDGTRLSIL.

The rearrangement links TRBV28 to TRBJ1-3; D not resolved. Germline V gene sequence: CDR1 MDHEN, CDR2 SYDVKM. Deletions cut 7 bases from V and 0 bases from J, with 16 bases between. The CDR3 is made up of 16 amino acids. CDR3 amino acids: CASTFLGGFSGNTIYF. The CDR3 nucleotides are TGTGCCAGCACCTTTCTGGGAGGATTCTCTGGAAACACCATATATTTT.

V usage is TRBV9 and J usage is TRBJ2-1, with 10 positions matching TRBD2. Looked up from germline, CDR1 is SGDLS and CDR2 is YYNGEE. The CDR3 consists of 17 residues. Trimming removed 0 bases from V and 7 bases from J; junction bases left unmatched: 10. Here the CDR3 DNA reads TGTGCCAGCAGCGTAGTGGCTAGCGGGAGCCCAAGTAATGAGCAGTTCTTC. Translated, it gives CASSVVASGSPSNEQFF. Full variable domain (remainder filled in from reference TRBV9 and TRBJ2-1): DSGVTQTPKHLITATGQRVTLRCSPRSGDLSVYWYQQSLDQGLQFLIQYYNGEERAKGNILERFSAQQFPDLHSELNLSSLELGDSALYFCASSVVASGSPSNEQFFGPGTRLTVL.

The V call is TRBV9, the J call TRBJ2-1; TRBD2 agrees at 10 bases. CDR3 length: 16 amino acids. In germline, CDR1 is SGDLS, CDR2 YYNGEE. J gave up 7 bases and V 2 bases, and 9 bases lay outside the gene matches. The CDR3 sequence is CASSVTGTSVFNEQFF. The DNA of the CDR3 is TGTGCCAGCAGCGTTACCGGGACTAGCGTATTTAATGAGCAGTTCTTC.

V usage is TRBV9 and J usage is TRBJ2-1; TRBD2 aligns across 7 bases. This CDR3 is 17 amino acids long. Germline V gives CDR1 SGDLS, CDR2 YYNGEE. V lost 0 bases, J lost 6 bases, and 12 bases stayed unmatched. CDR3: CASSVAGKAGASNEQFF. The CDR3 DNA sequence: TGTGCCAGCAGCGTAGCTGGTAAGGCGGGAGCTTCCAATGAGCAGTTCTTC.

The chain is built from TRBV5-1 and TRBJ2-7, with D perhaps TRBD1 (5 bases). Trimming removed 2 bases from V and 2 bases from J, with 11 bases in between. The CDR3 is 14 amino acids. Germline V CDR1 and CDR2: SGHRS, YFSETQ. The CDR3 here is CASSLGDVAYEQYF. The CDR3 nucleotides are TGCGCCAGCAGCTTAGGGGATGTTGCCTACGAGCAGTACTTC.

This sequence joins TRBV4-1 and TRBJ2-1, with a possible D match to TRBD2 (5 bases). Trimming shortened V by 4 bases and J by 4 bases, and 14 bases separated the two germline ends. Germline V lookup: CDR1 MGHRA, CDR2 YSYEKL. The CDR3 has 15 residues. DNA for the CDR3: TGCGCCAGCAGCCTCGGAGGAGTGAATTACAATGAGCAGTTCTTC. Amino acid sequence: CASSLGGVNYNEQFF.

The V and J genes are TRBV6-5 and TRBJ1-2; TRBD1 matches 8 bases. This CDR3 is built from 13 residues. V lost 6 bases to trimming and J lost 3 bases; unmatched junction nucleotides: 3. Germline lookup yields CDR1 MNHEY and CDR2 SVGAGI. The CDR3 DNA follows: TGTGCCAGCAGCGGACAGGGCGACTATGGCTACACCTTC. This translates into CASSGQGDYGYTF.

The chain joins TRBV5-6 to TRBJ2-7; TRBD2 agrees at 8 bases. CDR1 and CDR2 (germline): SGHDT, YYEEEE. V lost 3 bases and J lost 3; bases outside the gene matches: 17. CDR3 length: 18 residues. The CDR3 coding sequence is TGTGCCAGCAGCTCCCCCGCTGCGGGAGGAGGACGTGGCTACGAGCAGTACTTC. Its translation: CASSSPAAGGGRGYEQYF.

The rearrangement joins TRBV15 to TRBJ1-5, with D uncertain. The CDR3 runs 13 residues. The germline V gene has CDR1 LNHNV and CDR2 YYDKDF (reference sequence). Trimming took 0 bases from V and 7 from J, leaving 7 bases between them. In nucleotides, the CDR3 is TGTGCCACCAGCAGAGATTTCGGGCAGCCCCAGCATTTT. Its translation: CATSRDFGQPQHF.

The gene calls are TRBV14 and TRBJ2-7; 15 positions match TRBD2. CDR1 is SGHDN and CDR2 is FVKESK in the germline V gene. V was clipped by 0 bases and J by 4 bases; unmatched bases: 7. CDR3 length: 18 residues. CDR3 DNA: TGTGCCAGCAGCCAAGAGGGACTAGCGGGAGGAGAGTGGTACGAGCAGTACTTC. This gives the protein CASSQEGLAGGEWYEQYF.

This chain joins TRBV2 and TRBJ2-1; the D gene is possibly TRBD1 (6 bases). This CDR3 comprises 15 residues. V was trimmed by 6 bases and J by 3 bases, leaving 15 bases between them. Germline CDR1 reads SNHLY; CDR2 reads FYNNEI. The CDR3 loop is CASSPGTTSYNEQFF. In DNA form, the CDR3 reads TGTGCCAGCAGCCCCGGGACAACGAGCTACAATGAGCAGTTCTTC.

The chain uses TRBV6-1 and TRBJ2-5; D not certain. The CDR3 has 12 residues. V lost 6 bases and J lost 4, with 9 bases in between. CDR1 is MNHNS, CDR2 SASEGT, per germline. The CDR3, as DNA: TGTGCCAGCAGCCGCGCTGCAGAGACCCAGTACTTC. Protein sequence: CASSRAAETQYF.